This T cell receptor beta chain was obtained from a study of T cell responses to AZD1222 COVID-19 vaccine (dated by TCRdb to the early 2020s). The study in broad terms: A total of approximately 230 trial participants underwent TCR sequencing, of whom 200 to 220 received two doses of AZD1222 and about 26 received two doses of the MenACWY control vaccine. Trial participants were enrolled by age into subgroups of 18-55, 56-69 and 70-plus years, and approximately 150, 30 and 60 TCR-sequenced participants, respectively, were included in these subgroups.

The CDR3 regions of human TCRbeta chains were analyzed by immunosequencing. Concerning the study's data processing: Repertoire TCRs were matched against a reference library of SARS-CoV-2-specific TCRs generated with the MIRA antigen-specificity platform. Breadth was defined as the fraction of unique TCRs that were SARS-CoV-2-associated. Depth was defined as the fraction of total T cells that were SARS-CoV-2-associated. Each spike-specific TCR was assigned to its reactive spike region and to a CD4 or CD8 class using the MIRA data. Log10-transformed breadth and depth values were compared by one-way ANOVA with Sidak's multiple comparisons tests. In its TCRdb copy, this immuneACCESS table keeps in-frame sequences only and misses some clones. Where compared with another copy, unresolved V genes explain less than half of these, and the others have no known cause. That table gives V, J and clone size, and the DNA gave D and trimming. The sample table records about 130,000 clones; just over 90% of these occur just once. The top ten clonotypes cover 0.9% to 1.2% of the sample.

Concerning this clone itself: Its antigen is still unknown. No qualities accompany the bases; no much larger clone lies one base away.

Study-wide findings and limitations: Conclusions about previously exposed vaccinees are limited because only a handful of AZD1222 recipients were SARS-CoV-2 seropositive at baseline. Spike-specific TCR breadth and depth rose significantly after two AZD1222 doses compared with day 0 and with MenACWY recipients. Most participants were white British and females outnumbered males, and the authors suggested that clonal diversity may have been underestimated. The 56-69-year group was small, and its depth increase did not reach significance, likely because of low power. Because no samples from the day 14 peak response were available, repertoires could be characterized only after the peak T cell response. The whole spike protein was spanned by vaccine-associated CD4 TCRs, and dominant responses were seen in regions 160-218 and 743-854. Epitopes outside the regions mutated in the B.1.351 and B.1.1.7 variants were reportedly recognized by nearly half of the unique spike-specific TCRs.

From the cysteine through the phenylalanine, the CDR3 covers 15 amino acids. The read is trimmed to its CDR3 DNA, 45 bases read in frame from base 1. Trimming leaves V shorter by 1 base and J shorter by 5 bases, with the junction holding 2 bases beyond the gene matches. CDR1 and CDR2 were assigned from the germline V gene (reference sequence) as SEHNR and FQNEAQ. Explained via the paper, the time point label denotes: about 28 days (+/-7) after the second vaccine dose. AZD1222 recipients given second doses at about 4 weeks or at about 12 weeks were pooled, since spike-specific TCR depth and breadth were not found to differ between the two schedules. The vaccinee samples were drawn from two UK trials, COV001 and COV002, one of which was a single-blind randomized controlled phase 2/3 trial testing AZD1222 (ChAdOx1 nCoV-19) in healthy adults. For TCRbeta chain sequencing, PBMC samples were collected from trial participants at day 0 and at day 28 after the second dose.

The sample here was peripheral blood, taken 28 days after the second AZD1222 dose. This sequence originates from an adult who received the AZD1222 COVID-19 vaccine. The chain was built from TRBV7-9 and TRBJ2-2; TRBD1 matches 9 bases in the middle. CDR3 sequence: CASSLDGQGTGELFF. The nucleotides read TGTGCCAGCAGCTTAGACGGACAGGGGACCGGGGAGCTGTTTTTT.